This TCR beta chain was recovered during a study of blood T cell repertoires in COVID-19. The CDR3 is 15 residues long. J lost 8 bases, V lost 2 bases, and 7 bases had no gene match. CDR1 MNHEY and CDR2 SMNVEV come from the germline V gene (reference sequence). This table comes from immunoSEQ multiplex PCR, and its TCRdb copy is limited to in-frame clones, with some not included. Seen here are under 250,000 clones, about 94% observed once, and the top ten hold 0.75% to 1%. V gene TRBV27 combines with J gene TRBJ1-4; 8 bases align to TRBD1. The sequenced sample consisted of peripheral blood. The sequence was collected from a man between 60 and 70 years old with COVID-19, enrolled during active disease. Written as DNA, the CDR3 is TGTGCCAGCAGTTTAAGTCGGACAGGGAGGGAAAAACTGTTTTTT. Translated: CASSLSRTGREKLFF.